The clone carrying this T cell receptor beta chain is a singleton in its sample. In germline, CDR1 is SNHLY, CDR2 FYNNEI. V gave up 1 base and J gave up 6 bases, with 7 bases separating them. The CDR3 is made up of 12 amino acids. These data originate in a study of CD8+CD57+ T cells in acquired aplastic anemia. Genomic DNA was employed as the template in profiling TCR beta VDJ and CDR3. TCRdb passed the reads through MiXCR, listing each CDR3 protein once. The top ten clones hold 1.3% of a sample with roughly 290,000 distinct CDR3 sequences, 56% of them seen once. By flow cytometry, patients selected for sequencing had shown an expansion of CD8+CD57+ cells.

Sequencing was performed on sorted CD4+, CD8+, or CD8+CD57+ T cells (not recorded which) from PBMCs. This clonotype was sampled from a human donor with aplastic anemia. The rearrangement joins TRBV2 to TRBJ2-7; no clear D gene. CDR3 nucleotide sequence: TGTGCCAGCAGTGAAGAACAGCCCGAGCAGTACTTC. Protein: CASSEEQPEQYF. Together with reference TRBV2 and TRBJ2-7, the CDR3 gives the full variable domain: EPEVTQTPSHQVTQMGQEVILRCVPISNHLYFYWYRQILGQKVEFLVSFYNNEISEKSEIFDDQFSVERPDGSNFTLKIRSTKLEDSAMYFCASSEEQPEQYFGPGTRLTVT.